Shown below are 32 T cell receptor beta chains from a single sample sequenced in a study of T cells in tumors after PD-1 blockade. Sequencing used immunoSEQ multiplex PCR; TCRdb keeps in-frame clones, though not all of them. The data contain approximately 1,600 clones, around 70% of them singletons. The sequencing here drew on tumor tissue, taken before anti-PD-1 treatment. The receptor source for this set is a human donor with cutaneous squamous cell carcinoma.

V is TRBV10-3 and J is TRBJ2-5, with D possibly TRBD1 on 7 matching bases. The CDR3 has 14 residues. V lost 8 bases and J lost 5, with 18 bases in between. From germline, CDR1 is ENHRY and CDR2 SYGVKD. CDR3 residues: CAISSGAGGETQYF. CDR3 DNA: TGTGCCATCTCCTCCGGGGCAGGGGGGGAGACCCAGTACTTC.

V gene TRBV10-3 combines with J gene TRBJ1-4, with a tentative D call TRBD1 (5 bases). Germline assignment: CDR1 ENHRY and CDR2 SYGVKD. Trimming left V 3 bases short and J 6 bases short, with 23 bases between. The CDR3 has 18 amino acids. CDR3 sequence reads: CAISDSIGTAAGHEKLFF. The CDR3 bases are TGTGCCATCAGTGACTCAATCGGGACCGCAGCGGGACATGAAAAACTGTTTTTT.

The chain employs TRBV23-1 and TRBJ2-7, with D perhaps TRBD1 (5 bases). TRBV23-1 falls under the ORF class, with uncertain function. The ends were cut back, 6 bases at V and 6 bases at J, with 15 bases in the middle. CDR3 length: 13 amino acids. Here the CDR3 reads CASRGQGSVEQYF. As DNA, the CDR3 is TGCGCCAGCAGAGGGCAGGGAAGCGTCGAGCAGTACTTC.

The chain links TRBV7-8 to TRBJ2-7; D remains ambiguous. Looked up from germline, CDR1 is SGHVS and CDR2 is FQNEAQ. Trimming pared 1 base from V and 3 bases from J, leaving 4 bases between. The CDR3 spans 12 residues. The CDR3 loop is CASSLGVYEQYF. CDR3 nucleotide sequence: TGTGCCAGCAGCTTAGGAGTCTACGAGCAGTACTTC.

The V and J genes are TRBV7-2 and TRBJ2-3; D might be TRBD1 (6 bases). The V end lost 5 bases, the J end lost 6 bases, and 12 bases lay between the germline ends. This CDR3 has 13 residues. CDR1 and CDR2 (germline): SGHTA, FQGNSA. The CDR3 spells CASSLEGEDTQYF. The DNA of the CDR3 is TGTGCCAGCAGCCTCGAGGGGGAGGATACGCAGTATTTT.

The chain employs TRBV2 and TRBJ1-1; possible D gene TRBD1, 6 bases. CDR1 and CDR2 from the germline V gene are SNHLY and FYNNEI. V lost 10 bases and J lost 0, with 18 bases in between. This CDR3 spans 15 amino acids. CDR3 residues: CATLPDRLVNTEAFF. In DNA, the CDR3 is TGTGCCACCCTACCCGACAGGTTGGTGAACACTGAAGCTTTCTTT.

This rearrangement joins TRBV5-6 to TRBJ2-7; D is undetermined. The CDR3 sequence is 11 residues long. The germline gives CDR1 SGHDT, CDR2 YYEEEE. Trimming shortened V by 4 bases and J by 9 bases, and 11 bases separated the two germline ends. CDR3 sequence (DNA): TGTGCCAGCAGCCTTAGAAGCGCGCAGTACTTC. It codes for CASSLRSAQYF.

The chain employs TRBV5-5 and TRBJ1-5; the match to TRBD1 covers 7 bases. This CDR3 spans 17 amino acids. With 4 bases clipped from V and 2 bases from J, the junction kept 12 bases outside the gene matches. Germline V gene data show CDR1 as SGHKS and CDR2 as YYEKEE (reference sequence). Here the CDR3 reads CASSLLVTGSGNQPQHF. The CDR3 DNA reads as TGTGCCAGCAGCCTCCTCGTGACAGGGAGCGGCAATCAGCCCCAGCATTTT.

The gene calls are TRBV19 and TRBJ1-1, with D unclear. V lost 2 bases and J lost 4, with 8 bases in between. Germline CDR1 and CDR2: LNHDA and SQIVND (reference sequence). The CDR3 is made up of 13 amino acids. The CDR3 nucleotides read TGTGCCAGTAGTATAAGTCCCGTCACTGAAGCTTTCTTT. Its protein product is CASSISPVTEAFF.

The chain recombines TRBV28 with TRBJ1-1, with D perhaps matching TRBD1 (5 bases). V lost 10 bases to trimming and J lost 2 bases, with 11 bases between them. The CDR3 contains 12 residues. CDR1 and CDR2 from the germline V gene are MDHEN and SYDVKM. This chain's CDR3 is CAMSGLNTEAFF. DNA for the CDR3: TGTGCCATGTCGGGGCTCAACACTGAAGCTTTCTTT.

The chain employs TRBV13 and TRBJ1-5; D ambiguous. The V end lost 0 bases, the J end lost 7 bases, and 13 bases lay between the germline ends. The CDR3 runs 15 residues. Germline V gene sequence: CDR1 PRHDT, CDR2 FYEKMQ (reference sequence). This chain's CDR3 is CASSLGVRSGQPQHF. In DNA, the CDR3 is TGTGCCAGCAGCTTAGGAGTCAGGTCGGGACAGCCCCAGCATTTT.

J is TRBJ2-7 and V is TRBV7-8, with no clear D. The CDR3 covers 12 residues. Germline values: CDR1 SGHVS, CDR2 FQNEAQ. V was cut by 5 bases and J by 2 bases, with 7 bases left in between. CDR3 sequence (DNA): TGTGCCAGCAGCCAAGGCCCCTACGAGCAGTACTTC. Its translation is CASSQGPYEQYF.

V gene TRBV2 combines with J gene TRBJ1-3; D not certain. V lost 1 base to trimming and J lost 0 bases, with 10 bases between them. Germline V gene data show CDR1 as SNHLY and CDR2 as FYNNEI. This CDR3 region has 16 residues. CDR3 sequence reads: CASSEEVTISGNTIYF. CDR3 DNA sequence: TGTGCCAGCAGTGAAGAGGTCACCATCTCTGGAAACACCATATATTTT. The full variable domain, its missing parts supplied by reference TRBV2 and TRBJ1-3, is EPEVTQTPSHQVTQMGQEVILRCVPISNHLYFYWYRQILGQKVEFLVSFYNNEISEKSEIFDDQFSVERPDGSNFTLKIRSTKLEDSAMYFCASSEEVTISGNTIYFGEGSWLTVV.

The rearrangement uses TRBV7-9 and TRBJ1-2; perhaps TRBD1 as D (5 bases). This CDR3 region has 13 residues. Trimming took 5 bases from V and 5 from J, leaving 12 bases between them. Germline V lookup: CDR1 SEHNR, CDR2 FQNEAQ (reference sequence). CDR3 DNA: TGTGCCAGCAGCCTATCACAGGAGTATGGCTACACCTTC. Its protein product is CASSLSQEYGYTF.

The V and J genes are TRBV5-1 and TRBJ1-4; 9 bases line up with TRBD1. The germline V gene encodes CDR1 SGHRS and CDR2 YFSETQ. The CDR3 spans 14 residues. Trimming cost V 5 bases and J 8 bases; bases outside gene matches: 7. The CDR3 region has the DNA TGCGCCAGCAGTCCGGGACAGGGTAACGAAAAACTGTTTTTT. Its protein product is CASSPGQGNEKLFF.

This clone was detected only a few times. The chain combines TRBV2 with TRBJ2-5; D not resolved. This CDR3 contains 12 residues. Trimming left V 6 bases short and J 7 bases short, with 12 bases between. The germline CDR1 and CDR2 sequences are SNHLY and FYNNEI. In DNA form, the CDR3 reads TGTGCCAGCAGGGCACAGTTAGCGACCCAGTACTTC. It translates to CASRAQLATQYF.

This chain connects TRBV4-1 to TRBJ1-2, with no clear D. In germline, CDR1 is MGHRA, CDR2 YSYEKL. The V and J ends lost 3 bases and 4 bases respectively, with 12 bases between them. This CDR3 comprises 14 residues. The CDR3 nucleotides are TGCGCCAGCAGCCACCCCATTAGCCCCTATGGCTACACCTTC. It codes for CASSHPISPYGYTF.

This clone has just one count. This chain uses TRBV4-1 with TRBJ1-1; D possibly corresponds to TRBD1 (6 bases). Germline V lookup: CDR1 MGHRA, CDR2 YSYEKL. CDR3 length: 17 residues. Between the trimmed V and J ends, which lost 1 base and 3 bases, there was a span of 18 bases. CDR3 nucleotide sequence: TGCGCCAGCAGCCAAGTCTGGGGGGCGAAGTTCGACACTGAAGCTTTCTTT. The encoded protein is CASSQVWGAKFDTEAFF.

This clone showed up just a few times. The CDR3 sequence: CASSYTKFPGELFF. Written as DNA, the CDR3 is TGTGCCAGCAGTTACACCAAGTTTCCCGGGGAGCTGTTTTTT. The chain uses TRBV6-5 and TRBJ2-2; unclear D gene. V was trimmed by 2 bases and J by 6 bases, leaving 10 bases between them. The CDR3 loop spans 14 amino acids. Germline lookup yields CDR1 MNHEY and CDR2 SVGAGI.

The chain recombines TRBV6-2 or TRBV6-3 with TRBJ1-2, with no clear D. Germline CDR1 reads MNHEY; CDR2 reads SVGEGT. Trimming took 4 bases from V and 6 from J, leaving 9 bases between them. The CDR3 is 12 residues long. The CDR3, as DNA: TGTGCCAGCAGTTTTTCTCTACATGGCTACACCTTC. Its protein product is CASSFSLHGYTF.

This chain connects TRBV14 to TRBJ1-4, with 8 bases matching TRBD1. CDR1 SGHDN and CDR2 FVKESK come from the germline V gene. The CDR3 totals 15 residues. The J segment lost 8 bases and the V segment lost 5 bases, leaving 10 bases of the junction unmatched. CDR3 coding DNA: TGTGCCAGCAGCTTGAATCAGGGGGCAGGGGAAAAACTGTTTTTT. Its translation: CASSLNQGAGEKLFF.

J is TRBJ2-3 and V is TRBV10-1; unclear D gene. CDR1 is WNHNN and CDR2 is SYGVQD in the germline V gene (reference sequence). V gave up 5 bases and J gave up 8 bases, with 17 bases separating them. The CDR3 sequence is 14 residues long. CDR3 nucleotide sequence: TGCGCCAGCAGTCTGGCATCCCCGGTAGGTACGCAGTATTTT. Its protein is CASSLASPVGTQYF.

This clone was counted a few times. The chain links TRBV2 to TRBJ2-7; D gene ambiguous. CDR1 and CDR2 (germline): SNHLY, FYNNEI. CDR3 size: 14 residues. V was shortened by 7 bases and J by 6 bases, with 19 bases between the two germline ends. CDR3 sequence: CASNPTVGAGEQYF. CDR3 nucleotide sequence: TGTGCCAGCAACCCGACCGTAGGTGCTGGCGAGCAGTACTTC.

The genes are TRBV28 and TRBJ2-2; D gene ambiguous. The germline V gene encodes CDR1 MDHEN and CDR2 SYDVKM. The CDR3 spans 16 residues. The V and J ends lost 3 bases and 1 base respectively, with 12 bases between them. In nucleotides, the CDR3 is TGTGCCAGCAGTTTCGAACGGTCACTGAACACCGGGGAGCTGTTTTTT. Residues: CASSFERSLNTGELFF.

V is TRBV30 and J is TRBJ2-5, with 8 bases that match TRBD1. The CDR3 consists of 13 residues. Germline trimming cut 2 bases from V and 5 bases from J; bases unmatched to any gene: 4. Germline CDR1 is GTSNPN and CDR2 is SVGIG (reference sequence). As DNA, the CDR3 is TGTGCCTGGAGTCAGGGGGCCGCGGAGACCCAGTACTTC. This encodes CAWSQGAAETQYF.

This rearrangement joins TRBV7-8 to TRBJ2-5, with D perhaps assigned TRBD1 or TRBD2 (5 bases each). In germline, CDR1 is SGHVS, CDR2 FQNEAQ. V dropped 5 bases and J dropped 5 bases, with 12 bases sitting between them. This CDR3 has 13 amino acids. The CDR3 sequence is CASSRGVMETQYF. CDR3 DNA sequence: TGTGCCAGCAGCCGAGGGGTGATGGAGACCCAGTACTTC.

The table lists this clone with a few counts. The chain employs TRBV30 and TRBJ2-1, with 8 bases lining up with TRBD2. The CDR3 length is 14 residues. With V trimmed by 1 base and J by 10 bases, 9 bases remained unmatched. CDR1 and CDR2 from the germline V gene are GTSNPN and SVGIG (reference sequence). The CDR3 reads CAWSDLAGRSEQFF. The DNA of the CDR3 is TGTGCCTGGAGTGATTTAGCGGGGCGCTCGGAGCAGTTCTTC.

CDR3 amino acids: CAISFGRGSPYEQYF. For the CDR3, the DNA is TGTGCCATCAGTTTTGGTAGGGGCTCCCCCTACGAGCAGTACTTC. The gene calls are TRBV10-3 and TRBJ2-7; D possibly corresponds to TRBD1 (5 bases). The CDR3 runs 15 residues. The V gene's germline CDR1 is ENHRY and CDR2 SYGVKD. Trimming took off 5 bases at V and 2 bases at J, with 16 bases between the two ends.

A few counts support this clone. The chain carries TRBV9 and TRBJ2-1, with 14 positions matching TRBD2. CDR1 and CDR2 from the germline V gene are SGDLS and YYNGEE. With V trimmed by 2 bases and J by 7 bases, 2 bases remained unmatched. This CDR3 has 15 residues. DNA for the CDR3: TGTGCCAGCAGCGTGACTAGCGGGGGGGGAAATGAGCAGTTCTTC. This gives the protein CASSVTSGGGNEQFF.

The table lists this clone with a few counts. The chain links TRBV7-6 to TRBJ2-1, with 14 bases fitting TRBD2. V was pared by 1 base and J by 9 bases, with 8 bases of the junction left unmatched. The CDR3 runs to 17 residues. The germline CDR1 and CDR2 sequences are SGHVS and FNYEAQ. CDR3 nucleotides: TGTGCCAGCAGCTTAGTTACGGGACTAGCGGGGGTTCTTGAGCAGTTCTTC. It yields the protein CASSLVTGLAGVLEQFF. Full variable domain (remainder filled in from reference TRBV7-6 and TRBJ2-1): GAGVSQSPRYKVTKRGQDVALRCDPISGHVSLYWYRQALGQGPEFLTYFNYEAQQDKSGLPNDRFSAERPEGSISTLTIQRTEQRDSAMYRCASSLVTGLAGVLEQFFGPGTRLTVL.

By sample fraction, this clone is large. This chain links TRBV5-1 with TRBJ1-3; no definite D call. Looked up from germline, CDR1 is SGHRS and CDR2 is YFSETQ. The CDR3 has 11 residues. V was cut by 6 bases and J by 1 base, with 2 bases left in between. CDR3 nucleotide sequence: TGCGCCAGCAAATCTGGAAACACCATATATTTT. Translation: CASKSGNTIYF.

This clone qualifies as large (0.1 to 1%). CDR3 protein: CASSLGQGGTEAFF. In DNA, the CDR3 is TGCGCCAGCAGCTTGGGGCAGGGTGGTACTGAAGCTTTCTTT. The chain has TRBV5-1 and TRBJ1-1; a possible D gene is TRBD1 (5 bases). The germline V gene encodes CDR1 SGHRS and CDR2 YFSETQ. V was pared by 0 bases and J by 5 bases, with 11 bases between. The CDR3 covers 14 residues.